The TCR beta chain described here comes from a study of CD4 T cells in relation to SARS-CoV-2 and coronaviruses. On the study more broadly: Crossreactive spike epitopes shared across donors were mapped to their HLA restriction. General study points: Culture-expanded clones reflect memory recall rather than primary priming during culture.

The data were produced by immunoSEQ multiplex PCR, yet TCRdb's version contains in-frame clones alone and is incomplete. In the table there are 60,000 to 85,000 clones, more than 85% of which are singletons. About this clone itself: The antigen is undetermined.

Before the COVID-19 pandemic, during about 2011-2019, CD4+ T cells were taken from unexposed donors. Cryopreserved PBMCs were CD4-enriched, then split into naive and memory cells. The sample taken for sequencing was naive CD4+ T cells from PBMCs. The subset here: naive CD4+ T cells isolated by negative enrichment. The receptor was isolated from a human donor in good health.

The CDR3 DNA is TGTGCCAGCAGCCAAGTTGCCGAGGAAGGGGCGCTGAACACTGAAGCTTTCTTT. Translated, it gives CASSQVAEEGALNTEAFF. The gene calls are TRBV3-1 (or the pseudogene TRBV3-2) and TRBJ1-1; the D gene is possibly TRBD1 (5 bases). Germline CDR1 reads LGHDT; CDR2 reads YNNKEL (reference sequence). The CDR3 has 18 residues. V lost 1 base, J lost 0 bases, and 18 bases lay in between.